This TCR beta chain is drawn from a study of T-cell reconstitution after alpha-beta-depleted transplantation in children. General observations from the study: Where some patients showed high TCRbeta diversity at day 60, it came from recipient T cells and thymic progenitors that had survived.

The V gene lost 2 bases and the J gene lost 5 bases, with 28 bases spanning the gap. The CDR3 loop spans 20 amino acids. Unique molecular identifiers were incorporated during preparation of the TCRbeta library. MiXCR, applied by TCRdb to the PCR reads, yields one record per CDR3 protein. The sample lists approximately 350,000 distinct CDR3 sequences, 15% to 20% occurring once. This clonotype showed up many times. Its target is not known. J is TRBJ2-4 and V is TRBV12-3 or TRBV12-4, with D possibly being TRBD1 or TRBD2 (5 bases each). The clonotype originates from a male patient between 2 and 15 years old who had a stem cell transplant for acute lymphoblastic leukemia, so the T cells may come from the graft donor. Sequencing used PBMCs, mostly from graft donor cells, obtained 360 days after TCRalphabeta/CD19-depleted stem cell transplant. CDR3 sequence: CASSLRFLGTQSFTQNIQYF. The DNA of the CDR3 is TGTGCCAGCAGTTTAAGATTTTTGGGGACCCAAAGTTTTACCCAAAACATTCAGTACTTC.